This TCR beta chain was sequenced for a study of T cells in Graves' hyperthyroidism and ophthalmopathy. This clonotype has ten or more counts. It was RNA transcripts that yielded the amplified TCR beta CDR3 regions. The HTBI primer set served for first-round RT-PCR of the TCR CDR3. TCRdb re-derived calls from the multiplex PCR reads in MiXCR, one entry per CDR3 protein. The sample holds about 360,000 distinct CDR3 sequences, 13% seen once. The CDR3 totals 17 residues. V lost 3 bases to trimming and J lost 2 bases, with 20 bases between them. Germline CDR1 and CDR2: SEHNR and FQNEAQ (reference sequence).

This receptor was obtained from a woman aged 18-29 years with Graves' hyperthyroidism. Sequencing input: blood. The chain carries TRBV7-9 and TRBJ2-7; no definite D call. The CDR3 DNA sequence: TGTGCCAGCAGCTTTTTTTTCCCGGGTCCCGGGCCCTACGAGCAGTACTTC. Translation: CASSFFFPGPGPYEQYF.